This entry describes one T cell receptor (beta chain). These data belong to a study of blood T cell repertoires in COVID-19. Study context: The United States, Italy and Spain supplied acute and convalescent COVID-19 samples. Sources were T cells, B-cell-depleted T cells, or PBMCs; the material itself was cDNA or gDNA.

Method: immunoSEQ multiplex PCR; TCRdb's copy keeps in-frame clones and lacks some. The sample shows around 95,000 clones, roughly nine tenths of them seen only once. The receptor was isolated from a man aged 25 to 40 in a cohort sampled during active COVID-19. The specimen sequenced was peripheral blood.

This chain's CDR3 is CASRVTGSAYNEQFF. CDR3 DNA sequence: TGCGCCAGCAGAGTGACAGGGTCGGCCTACAATGAGCAGTTCTTC. The V gene is TRBV4-1, the J gene TRBJ2-1, with TRBD1 matching over 7 bases. V lost 6 bases, J lost 2 bases, and 7 bases stayed unmatched. This CDR3 has 15 residues. CDR1 is MGHRA, CDR2 YSYEKL, per germline.